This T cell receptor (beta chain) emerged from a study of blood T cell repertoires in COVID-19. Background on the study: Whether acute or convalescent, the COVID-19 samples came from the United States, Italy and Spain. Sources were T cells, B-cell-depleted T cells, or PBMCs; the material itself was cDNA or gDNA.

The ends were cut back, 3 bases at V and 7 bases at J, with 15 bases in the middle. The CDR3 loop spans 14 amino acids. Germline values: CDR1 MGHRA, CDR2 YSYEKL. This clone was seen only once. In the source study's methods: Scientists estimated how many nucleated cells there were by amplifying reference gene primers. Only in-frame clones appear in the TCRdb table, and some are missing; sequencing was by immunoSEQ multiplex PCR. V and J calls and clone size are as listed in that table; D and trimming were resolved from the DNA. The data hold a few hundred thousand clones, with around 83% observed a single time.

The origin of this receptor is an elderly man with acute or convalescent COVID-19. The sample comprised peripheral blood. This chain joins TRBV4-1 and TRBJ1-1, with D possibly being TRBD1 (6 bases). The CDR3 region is CASSQDSIRREAFF. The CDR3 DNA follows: TGCGCCAGCAGCCAGGACAGCATACGGCGTGAAGCTTTCTTT.